This T cell receptor beta chain was recorded in a study of spatial heterogeneity in lung cancer. The sample's time point: blood at routine non-recurrence follow-up after resection. Single TCR cDNA molecules each had their own unique molecular identifier. TCRdb reprocessed the 5' RACE reads via MiXCR and lists one record per CDR3 protein. Here the sample spans about 43,000 distinct CDR3 sequences, approximately 24% being singletons. In this sample, this clonotype turned up many times. The material sequenced was PBMCs, taken at follow-up. The clonotype was recovered from a female donor with early-stage non-small cell lung cancer.

For the CDR3, the DNA is TGTGCCAGCAGCTTATTGGGACGGGGAACTGAAGCTTTCTTT. Translation: CASSLLGRGTEAFF. This sequence joins TRBV7-2 and TRBJ1-1, with D possibly matching TRBD1 (5 bases). Germline V gene sequence: CDR1 SGHTA, CDR2 FQGNSA. Trimming took 2 bases from V and 5 from J, leaving 12 bases between them. This CDR3 spans 14 amino acids. The full variable domain, in which reference TRBV7-2 and TRBJ1-1 provide the parts outside the CDR3, is GAGVSQSPSNKVTEKGKDVELRCDPISGHTALYWYRQSLGQGLEFLIYFQGNSAPDKSGLPSDRFSAERTGGSVSTLTIQRTQQEDSAVYLCASSLLGRGTEAFFGQGTRLTVV.